These T cell receptor beta chains were read from a single sample in a study of vaccination and CD4 T cells after COVID-19. No antigens are known for them. TCRdb ran MiXCR on the PCR reads and lists one entry per CDR3 protein. Counted here are around 20,000 distinct CDR3 sequences, 26% occurring once; the ten biggest clones make up approximately 10%. Sequenced material: cultured CD4+ T cells from blood. Receptors originate from a human donor with COVID-19. CDR3s include the opening cysteine and the closing phenylalanine or tryptophan. A D gene is named only where the DNA matches it firmly. Not all rows give a size; the values are once, few, many and, for expanded clones, a class.

j_call v_call d_call clone_size cdr3_aa cdr3_nt
TRBJ2-4 TRBV15 TRBD2 . CAASRDVAGTNIQYF TGTGCCGCCAGCAGAGATGTAGCGGGGACAAACATTCAGTACTTC
TRBJ1-1 TRBV6-2/TRBV6-3 . few CASSLWEEAFF TGTGCCAGCAGTCTGTGGGAAGAAGCTTTCTTT
TRBJ2-7 TRBV6-5 TRBD2 . CASSSLRGAGGTYEQYF TGTGCCAGCAGTTCTCTGCGAGGAGCGGGGGGGACCTACGAGCAGTACTTC
TRBJ2-7 TRBV19 TRBD1 . CASSKRQGADEQYF TGTGCCAGTAGTAAGAGACAGGGGGCGGACGAGCAGTACTTC
TRBJ1-2 TRBV4-2 . . CASSQDERGYYGYTF TGTGCCAGCAGCCAAGATGAGAGGGGATACTATGGCTACACCTTC
TRBJ1-6 TRBV7-2 . . CASSLARARGNSPLHF TGTGCCAGCAGCTTAGCGAGGGCGAGGGGTAATTCACCCCTCCACTTT
TRBJ2-7 TRBV11-3 . . CASSFRDNSYEQYF TGTGCCAGCAGCTTCCGGGACAACTCCTACGAGCAGTACTTC
TRBJ2-6 TRBV19 TRBD1 . CASSTQGASGANVLTF TGTGCCAGTAGTACGCAGGGGGCGTCTGGGGCCAACGTCCTGACTTTC
TRBJ2-6 TRBV19 . few CASSPTGAILGANVLTF TGTGCCAGTAGCCCCACGGGGGCGATCCTTGGGGCCAACGTCCTGACTTTC
TRBJ2-2 TRBV7-2 TRBD1 few CASSLATGAGELFF TGTGCCAGCAGCTTAGCCACAGGGGCCGGGGAGCTGTTTTTT
TRBJ2-7 TRBV28 . . CASSTSSYEQYF TGTGCCAGCAGTACAAGCTCCTACGAGCAGTACTTC
TRBJ1-2 TRBV14 . . CASSQDSLQGGHTF TGTGCCAGCAGCCAAGATTCGTTACAGGGTGGGCACACCTTC
TRBJ2-5 TRBV11-2 . few CASSLERGSQETQYF TGTGCCAGCAGCTTAGAACGGGGGTCTCAAGAGACCCAGTACTTC